Shown below are 22 T cell receptor beta chains from a single sample sequenced in a study of regulatory T cells in long-lasting Graves disease. Building of the TCR beta libraries involved iRepertoire HTBI primers and Arm-PCR of CDR3 regions. TCRdb re-analysed the multiplex PCR reads in MiXCR, keeping a single row per CDR3 protein. Found here are 250,000 to 300,000 distinct CDR3 sequences, 18% of them singletons; the top ten hold approximately 15%. Sample time point: newly diagnosed GD, antithyroid drugs for less than 3 months. Preparation of the TCR library used RNA extracted from PBMCs. Another study also made use of these data, one on T cells in Graves' hyperthyroidism and ophthalmopathy.

The material sequenced was peripheral blood mononuclear cells (PBMCs), taken at new diagnosis, from a patient treated with antithyroid drugs. Every receptor here comes from a woman in her twenties or thirties with Graves disease.

This clonotype has just a few counts. V is TRBV25-1 and J is TRBJ2-2; tentatively, D is TRBD2 (6 bases). The CDR3 has 15 amino acids. V lost 2 bases to trimming and J lost 6 bases, with 13 bases between them. CDR1 is MGHDK, CDR2 SYGVNS, per germline. CDR3 nucleotide sequence: TGTGCCAGCAGTGAACAGGAGGGATGGGCCGGGGAGCTGTTTTTT. Translated, it gives CASSEQEGWAGELFF. The full variable domain, in which reference TRBV25-1 and TRBJ2-2 provide the parts outside the CDR3, is EADIYQTPRYLVIGTGKKITLECSQTMGHDKMYWYQQDPGMELHLIHYSYGVNSTEKGDLSSESTVSRIRTEHFPLTLESARPSHTSQYLCASSEQEGWAGELFFGEGSRLTVL.

This clonotype was counted ten times or more. This rearrangement joins TRBV20-1 to TRBJ2-5; 7 bases agree with TRBD2. Trimming cost V 2 bases and J 6 bases; bases outside gene matches: 9. This CDR3 has 14 amino acids. The germline V gene has CDR1 DFQATT and CDR2 SNEGSKA (reference sequence). In DNA, the CDR3 is TGCAGTGCTAGAATCTTTGGGGAGGGGAAGACCCAGTACTTC. Encoded protein: CSARIFGEGKTQYF.

The V gene is TRBV3-1, the J gene TRBJ2-7, with 10 bases identical to TRBD2. Germline CDR1 reads LGHDT; CDR2 reads YNNKEL (reference sequence). J was trimmed by 2 bases and V by 4 bases; bases with no gene match: 5. This CDR3 region has 15 residues. Here the CDR3 DNA reads TGTGCCAGCAGCCGGACAGCGGGAGGGCCCTACGAGCAGTACTTC. It codes for CASSRTAGGPYEQYF.

In its sample, this clonotype was seen a few times. The rearrangement joins TRBV20-1 to TRBJ2-3; the match to TRBD2 covers 15 bases. Trimming at V came to 6 bases and at J to 4 bases, leaving 8 bases not matched to a gene. The CDR3 sequence is 16 residues long. Germline CDR1 reads DFQATT; CDR2 reads SNEGSKA (reference sequence). CDR3 amino acids: CSAQGGLAGGADTQYF. The CDR3 DNA is TGCAGTGCCCAGGGCGGACTAGCGGGGGGGGCAGATACGCAGTATTTT.

A remark on this clonotype: A much larger clone sits a single nucleotide away, making a read error possible. J is TRBJ2-3 and V is TRBV13; D may be TRBD2 (5 bases). Germline CDR1 PRHDT, CDR2 FYEKMQ (reference sequence). CDR3 length: 16 residues. The CDR3 DNA reads as TGTTCCAGCAGCTTGGCCTATAGCACTAGTTCCGATACGCAGTATTTT. Translated, it gives CSSSLAYSTSSDTQYF.

This clonotype was observed a handful of times. The chain recombines TRBV29-1 with TRBJ2-6, with D uncertain. The CDR3 covers 14 residues. The ends were cut back, 2 bases at V and 2 bases at J, with 7 bases in the middle. CDR1 is SQVTM, CDR2 ANQGSEA, per germline. This chain's CDR3 is CSVEPGAGANVLTF. CDR3 DNA sequence: TGCAGCGTTGAACCCGGTGCTGGGGCCAACGTCCTGACTTTC.

This clonotype was detected ten times or more. The V gene is TRBV7-3, the J gene TRBJ1-1, with unresolved D. Germline lookup yields CDR1 SGHTA and CDR2 FQGTGA. V gave up 5 bases and J gave up 2 bases, with 9 bases separating them. The CDR3 covers 13 residues. CDR3: CASSRQENTEAFF. The DNA of the CDR3 is TGTGCCAGCAGCCGGCAGGAAAACACTGAAGCTTTCTTT.

The rearrangement links TRBV19 to TRBJ2-1; 8 bases agree with TRBD2. Germline V lookup: CDR1 LNHDA, CDR2 SQIVND (reference sequence). V was pared by 0 bases and J by 8 bases, with 9 bases of the junction left unmatched. The CDR3 extends over 16 amino acids. DNA of the CDR3: TGTGCCAGTAGTATAGATCCGGGACTAGGCGGTCATGAGCAGTTCTTC. Translating gives CASSIDPGLGGHEQFF.

This clonotype was seen ten or more times. This sequence joins TRBV7-9 and TRBJ2-4; no firm D call. The CDR3 has 13 amino acids. The ends were cut back, 3 bases at V and 7 bases at J, with 10 bases in the middle. Germline V gene lookup returns CDR1 SEHNR and CDR2 FQNEAQ (reference sequence). CDR3 sequence (DNA): TGTGCCAGCAGCTTCGTCGCCTTTAACATTCAGTACTTC. It specifies CASSFVAFNIQYF.

This clonotype was picked up many times. The rearrangement links TRBV20-1 to TRBJ2-7; D is unclear. Germline CDR1 reads DFQATT; CDR2 reads SNEGSKA (reference sequence). V was shortened by 3 bases and J by 4 bases, with 7 bases between the two germline ends. The CDR3 has 11 amino acids. The CDR3 loop reads CSARVQYEQYF. In DNA, the CDR3 is TGCAGTGCTAGGGTACAGTACGAGCAGTACTTC.

This clonotype was counted once. V is TRBV5-4 and J is TRBJ1-1, with 7 bases lining up with TRBD1. Germline V gene sequence: CDR1 SGHNT, CDR2 YYREEE (reference sequence). The CDR3 contains 15 residues. Losses at the gene ends were 4 bases for V and 4 bases for J; bases not matched to a gene: 10. CDR3 sequence: CASSREGARSTEAFF. Here the CDR3 DNA reads TGTGCCAGCAGCCGTGAGGGGGCGCGAAGCACTGAAGCTTTCTTT.

This clonotype came up many times. This chain joins TRBV20-1 and TRBJ2-1; 7 bases match TRBD1. The germline V gene encodes CDR1 DFQATT and CDR2 SNEGSKA (reference sequence). The CDR3 length is 12 residues. J gave up 12 bases and V 5 bases, and 10 bases lay outside the gene matches. Here the CDR3 reads CSAPDRTVGQFF. CDR3 DNA: TGCAGTGCTCCGGACAGGACAGTTGGGCAGTTCTTC.

V is TRBV7-6 and J is TRBJ1-1, with D tentatively TRBD1 (6 bases). The CDR3 has 13 amino acids. CDR1 is SGHVS, CDR2 FNYEAQ, per germline. The V and J ends lost 6 bases and 5 bases respectively, with 13 bases between them. CDR3 sequence: CASRPPDRTEAFF. The CDR3 DNA follows: TGTGCCAGCAGGCCACCCGACAGGACTGAAGCTTTCTTT.

This clonotype was observed at least ten times. This chain links TRBV7-2 with TRBJ2-1; 11 nucleotides align to TRBD1. Germline V gene data show CDR1 as SGHTA and CDR2 as FQGNSA. J gave up 13 bases and V 5 bases, and 10 bases lay outside the gene matches. The CDR3 consists of 14 residues. CDR3 sequence reads: CASSRIGQGAGQFF. The CDR3 DNA reads TGTGCCAGCAGCCGCATTGGACAGGGGGCCGGACAGTTCTTC.

Many counts were recorded for this clonotype. The chain employs TRBV7-2 and TRBJ1-6; unclear D gene. Germline CDR1 reads SGHTA; CDR2 reads FQGNSA. The CDR3 covers 14 residues. V was cut by 3 bases and J by 7 bases, with 10 bases left in between. As DNA, the CDR3 is TGTGCCAGCAGCTTCGCCGGGGAGAATTCACCCCTCCACTTT. Its protein product is CASSFAGENSPLHF.

This clonotype was found many times. The V and J genes are TRBV6-2 or TRBV6-3 and TRBJ2-5; D unclear. Germline V lookup: CDR1 MNHEY, CDR2 SVGEGT. Trimming stripped 7 bases from V and 5 bases from J, with 14 bases between. The CDR3 spans 13 residues. CDR3 protein: CASKRGGIETQYF. In DNA, the CDR3 is TGTGCCAGCAAGAGAGGCGGTATTGAGACCCAGTACTTC.

This clonotype was seen a handful of times. The chain links TRBV4-1 to TRBJ1-1, with D hard to call. Trimming took off 4 bases at V and 6 bases at J, with 15 bases between the two ends. The germline gives CDR1 MGHRA, CDR2 YSYEKL. This CDR3 contains 14 residues. CDR3 sequence reads: CASSLSSGYAEAFF. CDR3 nucleotides: TGCGCCAGCAGCCTCTCTAGTGGATATGCTGAAGCTTTCTTT.

This clonotype was observed many times. The CDR3 region is CASSPTGSGEKLFF. The CDR3 nucleotides read TGTGCCAGTAGCCCGACAGGGTCAGGGGAAAAACTGTTTTTT. J is TRBJ1-4 and V is TRBV19; 7 bases are a match to TRBD1. Germline lookup yields CDR1 LNHDA and CDR2 SQIVND (reference sequence). The CDR3 is 14 amino acids. The junction had 9 bases not matched to a gene; V was cut back by 6 bases and J by 8 bases.

This clonotype was recorded many times. V and J are TRBV2 and TRBJ1-1; 7 bases map to TRBD1. Germline values: CDR1 SNHLY, CDR2 FYNNEI. After removal of 3 bases from V and 2 bases from J, the junction contained 9 bases not matched to a gene. This CDR3 is built from 16 residues. CDR3 protein: CASSDETGRLNTEAFF. The CDR3 DNA reads as TGTGCCAGCAGTGATGAGACAGGGCGACTAAACACTGAAGCTTTCTTT.

As for this clonotype: The junction and the germline gene differ at one end; a read error may be behind it. V gene TRBV5-1 combines with J gene TRBJ2-5, with 10 bases identical to TRBD1. CDR3 length: 16 residues. Per germline, CDR1 SGHRS and CDR2 YFSETQ. CDR3 DNA sequence: TGCGCCGGCAGACCTCCGGGACAGGGGATTTCGGAGACCCAGTACTTC. It encodes CAGRPPGQGISETQYF. The whole variable domain, remainder taken from reference TRBV5-1 and TRBJ2-5, is KAGVTQTPRYLIKTRGQQVTLSCSPISGHRSVSWYQQTPGQGLQFLFEYFSETQRNKGNFPGRFSGRQFSNSRSEMNVSTLELGDSALYLCAGRPPGQGISETQYFGPGTRLLVL.

This sequence joins TRBV5-1 and TRBJ2-3, with 9 bases that match TRBD2. This CDR3 region has 16 residues. V trimming: 0 bases; J trimming: 4 bases; junction bases outside the gene matches: 6. Germline V gene data show CDR1 as SGHRS and CDR2 as YFSETQ. The CDR3 DNA sequence: TGCGCCAGCAGCTTGGCTGCGGGAGGGCCGGCAGATACGCAGTATTTT. Translating it yields CASSLAAGGPADTQYF.

The rearrangement joins TRBV12-3 or TRBV12-4 to TRBJ1-1, with TRBD1 as a possible D gene (6 bases). This CDR3 is built from 16 residues. The ends were cut back, 6 bases at V and 7 bases at J, with 24 bases in the middle. The CDR3 nucleotides read TGTGCCAGCAGCCCCATCCCGGGGGGGGCTAAGGGTGAAGCTTTCTTT. Translated: CASSPIPGGAKGEAFF.